The present TCR beta chain was sequenced within a study of cytomegalovirus exposure and HLA in healthy donors. Amplification used 60 Vbeta primers and 13 Jbeta primers. Using immunoSEQ multiplex PCR, the repertoire was profiled, and TCRdb retains in-frame clones only, with some absent. Of around 100,000 clones in the sample, approximately 66% were seen once. This clone came up a few times. The CDR3 is made up of 14 amino acids. J was trimmed by 3 bases and V by 4 bases; bases with no gene match: 6. Germline V CDR1 and CDR2: MGHRA, YSYEKL. This TCR was sampled from a woman aged 45-65 years in good health and CMV-seronegative. The sample comprised PBMCs. The V call is TRBV4-1, the J call TRBJ2-7; 7 nucleotides match TRBD1. Written as DNA, the CDR3 is TGCGCCAGCAGCCGGGGGACAGTTAACTACGAGCAGTACTTC. Translation: CASSRGTVNYEQYF.